This section outlines one TCR beta chain sequence together with its context. The V gene lost 2 bases and the J gene lost 8 bases, with 8 bases spanning the gap. The CDR3 is 13 residues long. Germline V gene sequence: CDR1 SGHNT, CDR2 YYREEE (reference sequence). Noted time point: newly diagnosed GD, antithyroid drugs for less than 3 months. Scientists built the TCR library using RNA that was extracted from PBMCs. The data stem from a study of regulatory T cells in long-lasting Graves disease. To make TCR beta libraries, researchers used iRepertoire HTBI primers and Arm-PCR of CDR3 regions. TCRdb independently ran MiXCR on the multiplex PCR reads; one entry per CDR3 protein. The data show hundreds of thousands of distinct CDR3 sequences, 16% seen once. The sample was also reused in another study, on T cells in Graves' hyperthyroidism and ophthalmopathy.

The receptor was derived from a man between 35 and 55 years old with Graves disease. The sequences come from peripheral blood mononuclear cells (PBMCs), collected at new diagnosis, from a patient treated with antithyroid drugs. V is TRBV5-4 and J is TRBJ1-6; the D is unclear. CDR3 DNA: TGTGCCAGCAGCTTTGTTCCGGATTCACCCCTCCACTTT. Amino acid sequence: CASSFVPDSPLHF.